The source of this T cell receptor (beta chain) is a study of shared clonotypes between healthy human individuals. As concerns this clone: Its antigen is as yet unknown.

Sequenced by immunoSEQ multiplex PCR; TCRdb stores in-frame clones only, minus some. The repertoire includes about a million clones, over 75% of them detected once, and roughly 1.5% sits in the top ten. Study results and limitations: Despite large depth, sorted-subset datasets appeared incompletely sequenced.

CDR1 is GTSNPN, CDR2 SVGIG, per germline (reference sequence). Trimming stripped 3 bases from V and 5 bases from J, with 7 bases between. This CDR3 region has 12 residues. The sequenced sample was memory CD4+ T cells sorted from blood. Sample subset: CD45RA-negative fraction. This receptor was identified in a man between 18 and 35 years old in good health. V is TRBV30 and J is TRBJ1-4; D unresolved. CDR3: CAWSLMNEKLFF. The CDR3 coding sequence is TGTGCCTGGAGCTTAATGAATGAAAAACTGTTTTTT. Drawing the rest from reference TRBV30 and TRBJ1-4, the complete variable domain is SQTIHQWPATLVQPVGSPLSLECTVEGTSNPNLYWYRQAAGRGLQLLFYSVGIGQISSEVPQNLSASRPQDRQFILSSKKLLLSDSGFYLCAWSLMNEKLFFGSGTQLSVL.